The 30 T cell receptor beta chains below come from one sample, sequenced in a study of blood T cell repertoires in COVID-19. Only in-frame clones appear in the TCRdb table, and some are missing; sequencing was by immunoSEQ multiplex PCR. The sample includes about 200,000 clones, 75% to 90% seen only once; the top ten take under 5.5%. Sequenced: peripheral blood. The receptor source for this set is a middle-aged woman with acute or convalescent COVID-19.

The rearrangement uses TRBV5-8 and TRBJ1-2, with 10 bases aligning to TRBD1. This CDR3 spans 16 amino acids. Germline lookup yields CDR1 SGHTS and CDR2 YDEGEE. Trimming took 3 bases from V and 8 from J; bases not matched to a gene: 13. This CDR3 reads CASSSTGTGVMHGYTF. Written as DNA, the CDR3 is TGTGCCAGCAGCTCCACCGGGACAGGGGTGATGCACGGCTACACCTTC.

This chain joins TRBV18 and TRBJ2-1, with 11 bases matching TRBD1. Germline V gene sequence: CDR1 KGHSH, CDR2 LQKENI. The CDR3 covers 18 residues. The V gene end was trimmed by 1 base and the J gene end by 8 bases; junction bases not matched to a gene: 13. CDR3 protein: CASSPRLFGTGGSDEQFF. The CDR3 DNA sequence: TGTGCCAGCTCACCACGACTATTCGGGACAGGGGGATCCGATGAGCAGTTCTTC.

The rearrangement links TRBV2 to TRBJ1-4; D possibly corresponds to TRBD1 (5 bases). This CDR3 is built from 15 residues. Germline V CDR1 and CDR2: SNHLY, FYNNEI. Trimming shortened V by 1 base and J by 8 bases, and 14 bases separated the two germline ends. The CDR3 protein is CASSEGGQGGEKLFF. The CDR3 nucleotides are TGTGCCAGCAGTGAAGGGGGCCAGGGTGGCGAAAAACTGTTTTTT.

V is TRBV19 and J is TRBJ1-2, with 7 bases fitting TRBD1. The CDR3 is 14 residues long. Per the germline V gene, CDR1 is LNHDA and CDR2 is SQIVND (reference sequence). With 7 bases clipped from V and 3 bases from J, the junction kept 8 bases outside the gene matches. CDR3 nucleotides: TGTGCCAGTACTCTGACAGGGACTTACTATGGCTACACCTTC. Translating gives CASTLTGTYYGYTF.

This clone was counted only a few times. V gene TRBV13 combines with J gene TRBJ2-3; 9 positions match TRBD2. Germline loops: CDR1 PRHDT, CDR2 FYEKMQ (reference sequence). J was trimmed by 0 bases and V by 5 bases; bases with no gene match: 9. The CDR3 loop spans 17 amino acids. The CDR3 loop reads CASSRRGGQGSTDTQYF. The CDR3 DNA follows: TGTGCCAGCAGCCGGCGGGGGGGGCAGGGAAGCACAGATACGCAGTATTTT.

The V call is TRBV7-9, the J call TRBJ2-7; TRBD1 might be the D (5 bases). This CDR3 contains 14 residues. Trimming cost V 0 bases and J 0 bases, with 6 bases left between them. Germline CDR1 and CDR2: SEHNR and FQNEAQ (reference sequence). This chain's CDR3 is CASSLADNSYEQYV. The CDR3 DNA sequence: TGTGCCAGCAGCTTAGCGGACAACTCCTACGAGCAGTACGTC.

The V gene is TRBV5-1, the J gene TRBJ2-2; the D gene is possibly TRBD1 (5 bases). Germline loops: CDR1 SGHRS, CDR2 YFSETQ. The ends were cut back, 0 bases at V and 6 bases at J, with 12 bases in the middle. This CDR3 comprises 15 residues. The CDR3 reads CASSLAPGRAGELFF. The CDR3 region has the DNA TGCGCCAGCAGCTTGGCTCCGGGCAGGGCCGGGGAGCTGTTTTTT.

This chain connects TRBV12-3 or TRBV12-4 to TRBJ2-7; TRBD2 matches at 9 bases. J lost 3 bases, V lost 6 bases, and 3 bases had no gene match. The CDR3 runs 13 residues. The CDR3 here is CASSPSGIYEQYV. Written as DNA, the CDR3 is TGTGCCAGCAGCCCTAGCGGGATCTACGAGCAGTACGTC.

The chain carries TRBV9 and TRBJ1-6; 9 bases match TRBD1. The CDR3 contains 16 residues. Germline values: CDR1 SGDLS, CDR2 YYNGEE. V dropped 0 bases and J dropped 6; count of bases not matched to a gene: 4. Here the CDR3 DNA reads TGTGCCAGCAGCGTAGGGGACAGGGTCGGTAATTCACCCCTCCACTTT. Translating it yields CASSVGDRVGNSPLHF.

V is TRBV4-1 and J is TRBJ1-1; 11 bases are a match to TRBD1. Trimming took 1 base from V and 0 from J; bases not matched to a gene: 4. Germline V gene sequence: CDR1 MGHRA, CDR2 YSYEKL. This CDR3 contains 17 residues. In nucleotides, the CDR3 is TGCGCCAGCAGCCAAGTAGGGACAGGGGGGATGAACACTGAAGCTTTCTTT. Translating gives CASSQVGTGGMNTEAFF.

The chain employs TRBV7-9 and TRBJ1-4; TRBD1 matches 9 bases. The J segment lost 8 bases and the V segment lost 3 bases, leaving 4 bases of the junction unmatched. The CDR3 totals 14 residues. CDR1 is SEHNR and CDR2 is FQNEAQ in the germline V gene (reference sequence). CDR3 bases: TGTGCCAGCAGCTTTGGTGGGACAGGGGAAAAACTGTTTTTT. Residues: CASSFGGTGEKLFF.

The chain joins TRBV4-1 to TRBJ1-1; 7 bases agree with TRBD1. CDR3 length: 14 residues. The V segment lost 2 bases and the J segment 11 bases; nucleotides outside the gene matches: 11. Germline CDR1 is MGHRA and CDR2 is YSYEKL. Written as DNA, the CDR3 is TGCGCCAGCAGCCAACTTGAGGGGGCAGTTGACGCTTTCTTT. Translated: CASSQLEGAVDAFF.

The chain joins TRBV4-1 to TRBJ2-2, with 11 bases identical to TRBD2. Trimming at V came to 0 bases and at J to 6 bases, leaving 6 bases not matched to a gene. CDR1 and CDR2 from the germline V gene are MGHRA and YSYEKL. The CDR3 length is 17 residues. CDR3: CASSQELAGGPAGELFF. The CDR3 DNA follows: TGCGCCAGCAGCCAAGAATTAGCGGGGGGGCCTGCCGGGGAGCTGTTTTTT.

The chain is built from TRBV28 and TRBJ2-3; D unclear. V gave up 2 bases and J gave up 3 bases, with 6 bases separating them. The CDR3 runs to 13 residues. Germline lookup yields CDR1 MDHEN and CDR2 SYDVKM. CDR3 sequence reads: CASSLGGTDTQYF. Here the CDR3 DNA reads TGTGCCAGCAGTTTAGGCGGTACAGATACGCAGTATTTT.

The J gene is TRBJ1-2, the V gene TRBV29-1, with D possibly TRBD1 on 5 matching bases. Germline CDR1 and CDR2: SQVTM and ANQGSEA. This CDR3 is 15 amino acids long. V was shortened by 4 bases and J by 2 bases, with 17 bases between the two germline ends. CDR3 protein: CSVALDTTMNYGYTF. The CDR3 DNA follows: TGCAGCGTTGCGTTGGACACCACTATGAACTATGGCTACACCTTC.

The rearrangement uses TRBV19 and TRBJ1-1, with D tentatively TRBD1 (5 bases). This CDR3 region has 13 residues. Germline V CDR1 and CDR2: LNHDA, SQIVND (reference sequence). Trimming removed 7 bases from V and 0 bases from J, with 9 bases in between. This chain's CDR3 is CASMKDMNTEAFF. CDR3 sequence (DNA): TGTGCCAGTATGAAGGACATGAACACTGAAGCTTTCTTT. The entire variable domain, with the rest obtained from reference TRBV19 and TRBJ1-1, is as follows: DGGITQSPKYLFRKEGQNVTLSCEQNLNHDAMYWYRQDPGQGLRLIYYSQIVNDFQKGDIAEGYSVSREKKESFPLTVTSAQKNPTAFYLCASMKDMNTEAFFGQGTRLTVV.

The chain combines TRBV5-4 with TRBJ2-1; TRBD2 is a possible D gene (5 bases). V lost 0 bases, J lost 2 bases, and 9 bases lay in between. The CDR3 covers 15 residues. CDR1 and CDR2 (germline): SGHNT, YYREEE (reference sequence). The CDR3, as DNA: TGTGCCAGCAGCTTGGCGAGGGCCCCCTACAATGAGCAGTTCTTC. Protein: CASSLARAPYNEQFF. The entire variable domain, with the rest obtained from reference TRBV5-4 and TRBJ2-1, is as follows: ETGVTQSPTHLIKTRGQQVTLRCSSQSGHNTVSWYQQALGQGPQFIFQYYREEENGRGNFPPRFSGLQFPNYSSELNVNALELDDSALYLCASSLARAPYNEQFFGPGTRLTVL.

This clone was seen only a few times. The V and J genes are TRBV6-4 and TRBJ2-1, with 10 positions matching TRBD1. V was clipped by 4 bases and J by 0 bases; unmatched bases: 0. Germline lookup yields CDR1 MRHNA and CDR2 SNTAGT. This CDR3 contains 15 residues. The CDR3 sequence is CASSGTGGSYNEQFF. DNA of the CDR3: TGTGCCAGCAGTGGGACAGGGGGCTCCTACAATGAGCAGTTCTTC.

The chain combines TRBV29-1 with TRBJ2-4; no reliable D call. CDR1 and CDR2 from the germline V gene are SQVTM and ANQGSEA. The CDR3 covers 10 residues. Trimming shortened V by 7 bases and J by 11 bases, and 12 bases separated the two germline ends. CDR3 protein: CSAADRVQYF. CDR3 coding DNA: TGCAGCGCCGCAGATCGGGTTCAGTACTTC.

The rearrangement links TRBV6-5 to TRBJ1-1; no clear D gene. Germline V gives CDR1 MNHEY, CDR2 SVGAGI. The CDR3 runs to 15 residues. V shed 6 bases and J shed 3 bases, with 17 bases lying between them. As DNA, the CDR3 is TGTGCCAGCAGCTCCCCGGCACGGAGGGACACTGAAGCTTTCTTT. Translated, it gives CASSSPARRDTEAFF.

The V and J genes are TRBV5-1 and TRBJ2-7, with D perhaps TRBD2 (5 bases). Trimming took off 5 bases at V and 0 bases at J, with 15 bases between the two ends. Germline assignment: CDR1 SGHRS and CDR2 YFSETQ. The CDR3 has 15 amino acids. The CDR3 spells CASSSGVRGSYEQYV. CDR3 DNA sequence: TGCGCCAGCAGTTCGGGCGTCCGGGGCTCCTACGAGCAGTACGTC.

In DNA, the CDR3 is TGCGCCAGCAGTCAGTACAGGGGACCCGATCGGTGCTACACCTTC. This encodes CASSQYRGPDRCYTF. The chain combines TRBV23-1 with TRBJ1-2; 7 bases are a match to TRBD1. TRBV23-1 counts as an open reading frame of uncertain function. The CDR3 length is 15 residues. After removal of 3 bases from V and 9 bases from J, the junction contained 13 bases not matched to a gene.

The chain employs TRBV29-1 and TRBJ2-2; 8 bases map to TRBD1. Germline lookup yields CDR1 SQVTM and CDR2 ANQGSEA. The V gene end was trimmed by 7 bases and the J gene end by 2 bases; junction bases not matched to a gene: 6. This CDR3 is built from 14 residues. The CDR3 here is CSAGTGPNTGELFF. The CDR3, as DNA: TGCAGCGCGGGGACAGGACCAAACACCGGGGAGCTGTTTTTT.

The chain recombines TRBV6-2 or TRBV6-3 with TRBJ1-3, with no clear D. Trimming pared 4 bases from V and 1 base from J, leaving 11 bases between. This CDR3 is built from 15 residues. In germline, CDR1 is MNHEY, CDR2 SVGEGT. The CDR3 loop reads CASSSRHWSGNTIYF. For the CDR3, the DNA is TGTGCCAGCAGTTCTCGACATTGGTCTGGAAACACCATATATTTT.

The chain is built from TRBV19 and TRBJ2-3, with D unclear. With 6 bases removed from V and 4 bases from J, the gap between germline ends came to 20 bases. Germline CDR1 reads LNHDA; CDR2 reads SQIVND (reference sequence). The CDR3 runs to 16 residues. The CDR3 here is CASSYPVGSAADTQYF. The DNA for the CDR3 is TGTGCCAGTAGCTACCCAGTGGGCAGTGCTGCAGATACGCAGTATTTT.

The chain carries TRBV5-1 and TRBJ1-1; D ambiguous. The CDR3 is 16 amino acids. V gave up 0 bases and J gave up 2 bases, with 14 bases separating them. In germline, CDR1 is SGHRS, CDR2 YFSETQ. CDR3 nucleotide sequence: TGCGCCAGCAGCTTGGTGGGAGCCGACTTAAACACTGAAGCTTTCTTT. This codes for CASSLVGADLNTEAFF.

The V call is TRBV4-1, the J call TRBJ1-2; tentatively, D is TRBD1 (5 bases). CDR1 and CDR2 from the germline V gene are MGHRA and YSYEKL. There are 14 residues in the CDR3. Deletions cut 1 base from V and 5 bases from J, with 11 bases between. CDR3 residues: CASSQGGVAYGYTF. The CDR3 DNA is TGCGCCAGCAGCCAAGGGGGGGTGGCGTATGGCTACACCTTC.

The chain has TRBV3-1 (or the pseudogene TRBV3-2) and TRBJ2-2, with D possibly TRBD1 on 6 matching bases. Germline CDR1 and CDR2: LGHDT and YNNKEL (reference sequence). The CDR3 has 18 residues. Trimming pared 0 bases from V and 1 base from J, leaving 15 bases between. The CDR3 loop reads CASSQEALGTRNTGELFF. The DNA for the CDR3 is TGTGCCAGCAGCCAAGAGGCTCTCGGGACACGGAACACCGGGGAGCTGTTTTTT.

The V call is TRBV19, the J call TRBJ1-2, with 9 nucleotides matching TRBD1. CDR3 length: 13 amino acids. Germline loops: CDR1 LNHDA, CDR2 SQIVND (reference sequence). V lost 5 bases and J lost 10; bases outside the gene matches: 8. The CDR3 nucleotides are TGTGCCAGTAGTGCGACAGGGGGAACCTCCTACACCTTC. Encoded protein: CASSATGGTSYTF.

This clone turned up a few times. The chain joins TRBV28 to TRBJ1-5; TRBD1 aligns across 10 bases. CDR1 MDHEN and CDR2 SYDVKM come from the germline V gene. J gave up 6 bases and V 6 bases, and 2 bases lay outside the gene matches. This CDR3 is 13 amino acids long. The CDR3 DNA sequence: TGTGCCAGCAGGACAGGGGGCACTCAGCCCCAGCATTTT. It encodes CASRTGGTQPQHF.